Listed here are 16 T cell receptor beta chains from one sample, sequenced in a study of shared clonotypes between healthy human individuals. Produced via immunoSEQ multiplex PCR; TCRdb's table is partial and in-frame only. The sample contains roughly 650,000 clones, less than 98% of which appear only once. Sequenced material: naive CD4+ T cells sorted from blood. Subset noted: CD45RA+ positively selected. These receptors originate from a woman in her twenties or thirties in good health.

The rearrangement uses TRBV27 and TRBJ2-1; a weak D match, TRBD1 (6 bases). The germline V and J ends were trimmed by 5 bases and 7 bases, with 24 bases remaining between them. The germline V gene has CDR1 MNHEY and CDR2 SMNVEV (reference sequence). The CDR3 is 17 residues long. This chain's CDR3 is CASSTRDRTRRENEQFF. The CDR3 coding sequence is TGTGCCAGCAGTACTCGTGACAGGACCCGGCGTGAAAATGAGCAGTTCTTC.

This clone was counted a single time. This rearrangement joins TRBV25-1 to TRBJ1-4; 7 nucleotides agree with TRBD1. CDR1 MGHDK and CDR2 SYGVNS come from the germline V gene. The CDR3 is 14 residues long. The ends lost 2 bases at V and 7 bases at J; junction bases unmatched: 4. CDR3 protein: CASSEKTGTEKLFF. The CDR3 DNA sequence: TGTGCCAGCAGTGAAAAGACAGGGACTGAAAAACTGTTTTTT.

The genes are TRBV6-5 and TRBJ2-1; possibly TRBD1 for D (6 bases). CDR1 MNHEY and CDR2 SVGAGI come from the germline V gene. Trimming removed 6 bases from V and 0 bases from J, with 9 bases in between. This CDR3 spans 14 amino acids. CDR3 sequence: CASSRGDSYNEQFF. DNA of the CDR3: TGTGCCAGCAGCAGGGGAGACTCCTACAATGAGCAGTTCTTC.

This chain links TRBV29-1 with TRBJ2-7; D ambiguous. From germline, CDR1 is SQVTM and CDR2 ANQGSEA. V dropped 0 bases and J dropped 2 bases, with 5 bases sitting between them. The CDR3 extends over 12 amino acids. CDR3 sequence reads: CSVEDDTYEQYF. CDR3 nucleotides: TGCAGCGTTGAAGATGATACCTACGAGCAGTACTTC.

The chain carries TRBV19 and TRBJ2-2; maybe TRBD2 (5 bases). Trimming pared 3 bases from V and 0 bases from J, leaving 11 bases between. The germline V gene has CDR1 LNHDA and CDR2 SQIVND (reference sequence). This CDR3 contains 16 residues. The chain's CDR3 is CASSMLSGANTGELFF. The CDR3, as DNA: TGTGCCAGTAGTATGTTGAGCGGCGCGAACACCGGGGAGCTGTTTTTT. Drawing the rest from reference TRBV19 and TRBJ2-2, the complete variable domain is DGGITQSPKYLFRKEGQNVTLSCEQNLNHDAMYWYRQDPGQGLRLIYYSQIVNDFQKGDIAEGYSVSREKKESFPLTVTSAQKNPTAFYLCASSMLSGANTGELFFGEGSRLTVL.

J is TRBJ2-7 and V is TRBV18; a weak D match, TRBD2 (5 bases). V was pared by 4 bases and J by 2 bases, with 12 bases between. This CDR3 has 14 residues. The germline V gene encodes CDR1 KGHSH and CDR2 LQKENI. CDR3 nucleotide sequence: TGTGCCAGCTCACAAGGGAGCGAGCCCTACGAGCAGTACTTC. Translating gives CASSQGSEPYEQYF.

As regards this clone: Other DNA sequences in this specimen translate into the identical CDR3. V and J are TRBV28 and TRBJ2-3; the match to TRBD2 covers 7 bases. CDR1 and CDR2 from the germline V gene are MDHEN and SYDVKM. CDR3 length: 14 residues. The junction had 0 bases not matched to a gene; V was cut back by 3 bases and J by 0 bases. The CDR3 region has the DNA TGTGCCAGCAGTTTGGGGGGGAGCACAGATACGCAGTATTTT. It translates to CASSLGGSTDTQYF.

The CDR3 reads CASSLQRAGTSYNEQFF. The CDR3 DNA sequence: TGTGCCAGCAGCTTACAGCGGGCGGGGACTAGCTACAATGAGCAGTTCTTC. The rearrangement joins TRBV11-2 to TRBJ2-1, with 8 bases identical to TRBD2. The J segment lost 3 bases and the V segment lost 2 bases, leaving 9 bases of the junction unmatched. Germline V gives CDR1 SGHAT, CDR2 FQNNGV. The CDR3 has 17 residues.

CDR3 protein: CASSLGGDNEKLFF. As DNA, the CDR3 is TGTGCCAGCAGCTTAGGCGGGGATAATGAAAAACTGTTTTTT. The chain combines TRBV7-9 with TRBJ1-4; no firm D call. CDR1 SEHNR and CDR2 FQNEAQ come from the germline V gene (reference sequence). The CDR3 runs 14 residues. Trimming took off 1 base at V and 4 bases at J, with 7 bases between the two ends.

The CDR3 spells CASSPPAADTIYF. In nucleotides, the CDR3 is TGTGCCAGTAGTCCCCCGGCTGCAGACACCATATATTTT. This chain joins TRBV19 and TRBJ1-3; D remains ambiguous. The CDR3 contains 13 residues. Trimming left V 5 bases short and J 8 bases short, with 13 bases between. Germline lookup yields CDR1 LNHDA and CDR2 SQIVND (reference sequence).

V and J are TRBV5-1 and TRBJ2-7, with D possibly TRBD1 on 6 matching bases. This CDR3 contains 13 residues. V gave up 4 bases and J gave up 3 bases, with 11 bases separating them. In germline, CDR1 is SGHRS, CDR2 YFSETQ. Here the CDR3 DNA reads TGCGCCAGCAGCCCGGACAGTTACTACGAGCAGTACTTC. The encoded protein is CASSPDSYYEQYF.

The gene calls are TRBV6-1 and TRBJ2-7; D is ambiguous. CDR3 size: 15 residues. Between the trimmed V and J ends, which lost 5 bases and 8 bases, there was a span of 22 bases. Germline V gives CDR1 MNHNS, CDR2 SASEGT. DNA for the CDR3: TGTGCCAGCAGTTTTGACATCCCTTGGGATAACAAGCAGTACTTC. Encoded protein: CASSFDIPWDNKQYF.

The chain uses TRBV5-1 and TRBJ1-1; a possible D gene is TRBD1 (6 bases). V lost 4 bases and J lost 5, with 21 bases in between. The CDR3 has 16 residues. In germline, CDR1 is SGHRS, CDR2 YFSETQ. The CDR3 here is CASSPARGARWTEAFF. CDR3 in DNA: TGCGCCAGCAGCCCCGCGCGGGGGGCGAGATGGACTGAAGCTTTCTTT.

This clone was seen a single time. This sequence joins TRBV5-1 and TRBJ2-3; D remains ambiguous. Trimming took 0 bases from V and 5 from J, leaving 4 bases between them. CDR3 length equals 12 residues. The germline gives CDR1 SGHRS, CDR2 YFSETQ. In DNA form, the CDR3 reads TGCGCCAGCAGCTTGGACAGAGATACGCAGTATTTT. Translated, it gives CASSLDRDTQYF.

The chain has TRBV5-5 and TRBJ2-7; 10 positions match TRBD1. The J segment lost 4 bases and the V segment lost 4 bases, leaving 5 bases of the junction unmatched. CDR1 is SGHKS, CDR2 YYEKEE, per germline (reference sequence). This CDR3 comprises 14 residues. CDR3 protein: CASSPGTGVYEQYF. As DNA, the CDR3 is TGTGCCAGCAGCCCCGGGACAGGGGTGTACGAGCAGTACTTC.

The chain's CDR3 is CASSLEAASYEKLFF. The CDR3 DNA follows: TGCGCCAGCAGCTTGGAGGCAGCCTCCTATGAAAAACTGTTTTTT. This chain joins TRBV5-1 and TRBJ1-4, with unresolved D. Germline lookup yields CDR1 SGHRS and CDR2 YFSETQ. V gave up 0 bases and J gave up 6 bases, with 12 bases separating them. CDR3 length: 15 residues. Variable domain in full (rest from reference TRBV5-1 and TRBJ1-4): KAGVTQTPRYLIKTRGQQVTLSCSPISGHRSVSWYQQTPGQGLQFLFEYFSETQRNKGNFPGRFSGRQFSNSRSEMNVSTLELGDSALYLCASSLEAASYEKLFFGSGTQLSVL.